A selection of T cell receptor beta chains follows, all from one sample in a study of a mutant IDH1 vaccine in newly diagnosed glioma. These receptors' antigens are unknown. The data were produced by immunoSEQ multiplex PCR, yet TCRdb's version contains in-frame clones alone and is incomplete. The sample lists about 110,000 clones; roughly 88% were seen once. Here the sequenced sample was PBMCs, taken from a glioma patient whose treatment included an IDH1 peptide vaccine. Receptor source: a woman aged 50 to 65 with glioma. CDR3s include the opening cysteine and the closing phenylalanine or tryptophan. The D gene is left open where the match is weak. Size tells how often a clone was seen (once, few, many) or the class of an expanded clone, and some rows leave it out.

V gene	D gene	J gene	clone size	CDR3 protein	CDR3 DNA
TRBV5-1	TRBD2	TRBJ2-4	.	CASSPLAGVKNIQYF	TGCGCCAGCAGCCCCCTAGCGGGAGTCAAAAACATTCAGTACTTC
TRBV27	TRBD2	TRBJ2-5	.	CASSHPAGGGETQYF	TGTGCCAGCAGTCATCCAGCGGGAGGGGGGGAGACCCAGTACTTC
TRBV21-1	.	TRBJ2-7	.	CASIQSGQGNHEQYF	TGTGCCAGTATACAAAGCGGGCAGGGTAACCACGAGCAGTACTTC
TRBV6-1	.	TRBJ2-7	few	CASRKDRSYEQYF	TGTGCCAGCAGAAAGGACCGGTCCTACGAGCAGTACTTC
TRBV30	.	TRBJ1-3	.	CAAPRGGSGNTIYF	TGTGCCGCTCCCCGCGGGGGCTCTGGAAACACCATATATTTT
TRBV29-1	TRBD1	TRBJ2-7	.	CSVADPDRGYEQYF	TGCAGCGTTGCCGACCCCGACAGGGGCTACGAGCAGTACTTC
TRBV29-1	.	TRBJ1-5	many	CSGGDGNASPQHF	TGCAGCGGGGGGGACGGTAATGCGTCACCCCAGCATTTT
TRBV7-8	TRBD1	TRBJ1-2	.	CASSHPVGQGSPHGYTF	TGTGCCAGCAGTCACCCTGTTGGACAGGGGTCCCCTCATGGCTACACCTTC
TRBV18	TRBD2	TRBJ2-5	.	CASSLTGTSNQETQYF	TGTGCCAGCTCCCTAACGGGGACTAGCAATCAAGAGACCCAGTACTTC
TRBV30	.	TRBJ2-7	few	CAWSVTTLKQYF	TGTGCCTGGAGTGTGACTACCCTCAAGCAGTACTTC
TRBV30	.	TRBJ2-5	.	CAWSRGGGGQYF	TGTGCCTGGAGTAGGGGAGGGGGCGGCCAGTACTTC
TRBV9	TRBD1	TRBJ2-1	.	CASGDRDRFF	TGTGCCAGTGGGGACAGGGATCGGTTCTTC
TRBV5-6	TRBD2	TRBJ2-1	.	CASSGGTSGSSYNEQFF	TGTGCCAGCAGCGGGGGGACTAGCGGGAGCTCCTACAATGAGCAGTTCTTC
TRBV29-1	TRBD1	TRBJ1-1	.	CSVRRQGATEAFF	TGCAGCGTTAGAAGACAGGGGGCCACTGAAGCTTTCTTT
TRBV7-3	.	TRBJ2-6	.	CASSLPGLDGANVLTF	TGTGCCAGCAGCTTACCGGGCCTGGATGGGGCCAACGTCCTGACTTTC
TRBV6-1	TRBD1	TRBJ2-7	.	CASSADRDSYEQYF	TGTGCCAGCAGTGCAGACAGGGACTCCTACGAGCAGTACTTC
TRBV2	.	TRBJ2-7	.	CASSQGWQGHEQYF	TGTGCCAGCAGTCAAGGGTGGCAGGGCCACGAGCAGTACTTC
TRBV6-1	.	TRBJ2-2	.	CASRGGTNTGELFF	TGTGCCAGCAGAGGGGGGACTAACACCGGGGAGCTGTTTTTT
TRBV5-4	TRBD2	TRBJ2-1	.	CASSQGLAGYAEQFF	TGTGCCAGCAGCCAAGGACTAGCGGGATATGCTGAGCAGTTCTTC
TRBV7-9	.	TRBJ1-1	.	CASSRQNTEAFF	TGTGCCAGCAGCCGCCAGAACACTGAAGCTTTCTTT
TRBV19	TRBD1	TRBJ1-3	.	CASSTSTRTGPLYTIYF	TGTGCCAGTAGTACCTCAACCCGGACAGGGCCACTCTACACCATATATTTT
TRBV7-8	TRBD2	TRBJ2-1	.	CASSPHLIREDNEQFF	TGTGCCAGCAGCCCGCATCTAATCCGGGAGGATAATGAGCAGTTCTTC
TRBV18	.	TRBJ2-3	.	CASSPPNFGTDTQYF	TGTGCCAGCTCACCACCCAACTTCGGCACAGATACGCAGTATTTT
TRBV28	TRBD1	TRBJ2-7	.	CASRPGTGEFEQYF	TGTGCCAGCAGGCCCGGGACAGGGGAATTCGAGCAGTACTTC
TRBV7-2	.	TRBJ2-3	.	CASSVGPSTDTQYF	TGTGCCAGCAGCGTCGGACCAAGCACAGATACGCAGTATTTT
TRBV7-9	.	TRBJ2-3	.	CASSLVTYRVSTDTQYF	TGTGCCAGCAGCTTAGTCACATACAGGGTCAGCACAGATACGCAGTATTTT
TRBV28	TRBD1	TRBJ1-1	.	CASSEGQGWTEAFF	TGTGCCAGCAGTGAGGGACAGGGTTGGACTGAAGCTTTCTTT
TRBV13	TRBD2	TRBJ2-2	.	CASSYGTSGNTGELFF	TGTGCCAGCAGCTATGGGACTAGCGGGAACACCGGGGAGCTGTTTTTT
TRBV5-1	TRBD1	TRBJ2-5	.	CASRPKGTGEETQYF	TGCGCCAGCAGACCGAAAGGGACAGGAGAGGAGACCCAGTACTTC
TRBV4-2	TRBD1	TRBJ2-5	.	CASSQGQGARGQETQYF	TGTGCCAGCAGCCAAGGACAGGGGGCGCGGGGGCAAGAGACCCAGTACTTC
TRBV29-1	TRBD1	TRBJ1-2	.	CSARTGTNYGYTF	TGCAGCGCTCGGACAGGGACCAACTATGGCTACACCTTC
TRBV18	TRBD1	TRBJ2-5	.	CASSPRQGQETQYF	TGTGCCAGCTCACCGAGACAGGGCCAAGAGACCCAGTACTTC
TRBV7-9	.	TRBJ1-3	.	CASSFSPGAGNTIYF	TGTGCCAGCAGCTTTAGCCCGGGGGCGGGAAACACCATATATTTT
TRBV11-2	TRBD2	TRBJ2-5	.	CASSPTGGGYWETQYF	TGTGCCAGCAGCCCCACCGGGGGAGGGTACTGGGAGACCCAGTACTTC
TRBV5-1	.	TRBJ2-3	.	CASSNGWEDTQYF	TGCGCCAGCAGCAACGGGTGGGAAGATACGCAGTATTTT
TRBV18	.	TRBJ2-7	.	CASSPMGFYEQYF	TGTGCCAGCTCACCGATGGGCTTCTACGAGCAGTACTTC
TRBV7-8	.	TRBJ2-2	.	CASSLRRGPGGELFF	TGTGCCAGCAGCCTGCGTCGGGGGCCCGGAGGGGAGCTGTTTTTT
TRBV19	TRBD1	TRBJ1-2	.	CASTRTGFGDYGYTF	TGTGCCAGTACCCGGACAGGGTTCGGGGACTATGGCTACACCTTC
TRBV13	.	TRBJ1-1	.	CASSLVGDNTEAFF	TGTGCCAGCAGCTTAGTGGGGGATAACACTGAAGCTTTCTTT
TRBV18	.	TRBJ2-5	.	CASSLTGKKETQYF	TGTGCCAGCTCACTCACCGGGAAGAAAGAGACCCAGTACTTC
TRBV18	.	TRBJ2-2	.	CASSPLTGELFF	TGTGCCAGCTCACCACTCACCGGGGAGCTGTTTTTT
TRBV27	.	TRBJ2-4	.	CASSPPRGLKYF	TGTGCCAGCAGTCCACCCCGGGGTCTGAAGTACTTC
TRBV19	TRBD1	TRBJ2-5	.	CASSRFLDRALQETQYF	TGTGCCAGTAGTAGATTCCTGGACAGGGCCCTACAAGAGACCCAGTACTTC
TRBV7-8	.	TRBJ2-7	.	CASSFKDPPRHYEQYF	TGTGCCAGCAGCTTTAAGGACCCCCCCCGACACTACGAGCAGTACTTC
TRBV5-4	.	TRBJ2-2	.	CASSLSAADTGELFF	TGTGCCAGCAGCTTGAGTGCGGCCGACACCGGGGAGCTGTTTTTT
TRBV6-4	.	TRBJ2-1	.	CASRTEASGYNEQFF	TGTGCCAGCAGGACAGAGGCCTCCGGTTACAATGAGCAGTTCTTC
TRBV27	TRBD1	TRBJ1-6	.	CASKEGANNSPLHF	TGTGCCAGCAAGGAGGGGGCCAATAATTCACCCCTCCACTTT
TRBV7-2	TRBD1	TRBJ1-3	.	CASSPRTGTKGISGNTIYF	TGTGCCAGCAGCCCTCGGACAGGGACCAAGGGCATCTCTGGAAACACCATATATTTT
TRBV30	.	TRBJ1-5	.	CAWSLENQPQHF	TGTGCCTGGAGCTTGGAAAATCAGCCCCAGCATTTT
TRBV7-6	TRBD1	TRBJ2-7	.	CASSAGTAAYEQYF	TGTGCCAGCAGCGCCGGGACAGCAGCCTACGAGCAGTACTTC